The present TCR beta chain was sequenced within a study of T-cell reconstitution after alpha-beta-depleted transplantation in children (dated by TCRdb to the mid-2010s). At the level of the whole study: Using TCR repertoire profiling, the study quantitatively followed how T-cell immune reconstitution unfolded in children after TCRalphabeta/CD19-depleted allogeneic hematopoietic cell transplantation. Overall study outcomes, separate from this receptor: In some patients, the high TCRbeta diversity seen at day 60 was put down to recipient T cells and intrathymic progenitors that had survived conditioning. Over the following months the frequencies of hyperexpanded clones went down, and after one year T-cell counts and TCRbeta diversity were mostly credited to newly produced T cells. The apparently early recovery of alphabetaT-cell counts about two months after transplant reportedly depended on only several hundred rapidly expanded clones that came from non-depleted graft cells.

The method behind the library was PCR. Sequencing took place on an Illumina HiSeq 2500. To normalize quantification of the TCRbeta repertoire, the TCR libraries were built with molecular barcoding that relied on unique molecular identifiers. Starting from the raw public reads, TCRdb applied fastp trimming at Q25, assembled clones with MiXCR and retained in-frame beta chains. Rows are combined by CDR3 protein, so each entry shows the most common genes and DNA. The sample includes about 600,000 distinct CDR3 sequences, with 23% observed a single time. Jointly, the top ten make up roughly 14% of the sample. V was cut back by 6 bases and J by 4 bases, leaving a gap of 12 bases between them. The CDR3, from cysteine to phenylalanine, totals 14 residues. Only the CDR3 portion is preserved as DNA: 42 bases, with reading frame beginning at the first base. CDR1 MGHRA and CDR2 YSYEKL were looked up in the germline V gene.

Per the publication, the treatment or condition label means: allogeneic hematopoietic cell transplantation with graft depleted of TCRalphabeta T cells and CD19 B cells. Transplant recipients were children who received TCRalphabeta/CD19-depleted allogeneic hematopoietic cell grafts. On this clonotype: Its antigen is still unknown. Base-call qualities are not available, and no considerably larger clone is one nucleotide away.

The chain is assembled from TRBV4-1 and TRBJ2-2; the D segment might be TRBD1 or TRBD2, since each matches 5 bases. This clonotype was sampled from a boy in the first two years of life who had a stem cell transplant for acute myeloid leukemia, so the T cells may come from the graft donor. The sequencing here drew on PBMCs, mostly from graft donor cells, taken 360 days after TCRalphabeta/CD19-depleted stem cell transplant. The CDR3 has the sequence CASRRQGATGELFF. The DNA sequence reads TGCGCCAGCAGGCGGCAGGGAGCCACCGGGGAGCTGTTTTTT.